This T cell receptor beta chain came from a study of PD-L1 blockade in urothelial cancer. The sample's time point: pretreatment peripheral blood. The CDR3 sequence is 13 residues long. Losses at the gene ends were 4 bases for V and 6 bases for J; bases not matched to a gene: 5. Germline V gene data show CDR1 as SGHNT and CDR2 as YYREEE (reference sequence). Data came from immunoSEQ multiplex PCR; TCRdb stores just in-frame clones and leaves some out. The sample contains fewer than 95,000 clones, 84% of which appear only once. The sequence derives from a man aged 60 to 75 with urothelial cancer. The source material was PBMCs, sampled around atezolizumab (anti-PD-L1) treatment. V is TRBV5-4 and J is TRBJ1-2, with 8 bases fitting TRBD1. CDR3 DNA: TGTGCCAGCAGCGCGGACAGGGTCCATGGCTACACCTTC. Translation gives CASSADRVHGYTF.